The T cell receptor beta chain described here comes from a study of blood T cell repertoires in COVID-19. For the study at large: Sites in the United States, Italy and Spain provided acute and convalescent COVID-19 samples. Nucleic acid was either cDNA or gDNA, and it came from T cells, B-cell-depleted T cells, or PBMCs.

Germline V gene data show CDR1 as MGHRA and CDR2 as YSYEKL. The CDR3 is 13 amino acids. V gave up 1 base and J gave up 6 bases, with 7 bases separating them. Authors' data handling: Quantification of nucleated cells was approximated via reference gene primer amplification. Libraries were prepared by immunoSEQ multiplex PCR; TCRdb keeps only in-frame clonotypes and omits some of them. That table supplies the V and J calls and clone size; D and trimming were determined from the DNA. The repertoire holds approximately 140,000 clones, with about 86% as singletons. V usage is TRBV4-1 and J usage is TRBJ1-5; the D is unclear. Sequenced sample: peripheral blood. This TCR came from a woman aged 60 to 75 with acute or convalescent COVID-19. Here the CDR3 DNA reads TGCGCCAGCAGCCAAGTGGGAGGTCAGCCCCAGCATTTT. Its protein is CASSQVGGQPQHF.